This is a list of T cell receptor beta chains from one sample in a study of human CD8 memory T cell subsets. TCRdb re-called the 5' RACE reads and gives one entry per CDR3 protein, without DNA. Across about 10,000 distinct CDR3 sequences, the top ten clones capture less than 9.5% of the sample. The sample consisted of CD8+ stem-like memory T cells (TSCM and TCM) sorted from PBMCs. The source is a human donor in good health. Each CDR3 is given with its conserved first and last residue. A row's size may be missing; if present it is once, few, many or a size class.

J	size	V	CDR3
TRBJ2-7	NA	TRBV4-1	CASSPGPFSSHEQYF
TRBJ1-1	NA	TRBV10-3	CAIMGTDPEAFF
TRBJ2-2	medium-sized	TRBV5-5	CASSLGAMNTGELFF
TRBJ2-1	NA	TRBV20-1	CSARDQRDSSNEQFF
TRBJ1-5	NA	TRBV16	CASSPPDSVSNQPQHF
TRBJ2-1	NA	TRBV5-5	CASSPGTSGNHNEQFF
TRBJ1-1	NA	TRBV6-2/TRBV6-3	CASRHTTEGETEAFF
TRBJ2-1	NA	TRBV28	CASKPQGTGYNEQFF
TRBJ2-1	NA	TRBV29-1	CSVARTTGKGEQFF
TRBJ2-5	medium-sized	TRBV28	CASSSNGLEVETQYF
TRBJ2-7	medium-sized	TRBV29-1	CSYLAENSYEQYF
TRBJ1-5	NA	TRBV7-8	CASSLEGQSSNQPQHF
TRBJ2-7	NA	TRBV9	CASSLGLAPTYEQYF
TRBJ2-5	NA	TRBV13	CASSLDSGETQYF
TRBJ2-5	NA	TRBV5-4	CASSLSHQETQYF
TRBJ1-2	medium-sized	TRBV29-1	CSVYTDIDGYTF
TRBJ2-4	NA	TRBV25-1	CASSDLGTNIQYF
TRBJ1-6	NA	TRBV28	CASSSTLLGADSPLHF
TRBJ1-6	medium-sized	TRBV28	CASTPMGSVYNSPLHF
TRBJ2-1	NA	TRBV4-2	CASSQDRLAGGQEQFF
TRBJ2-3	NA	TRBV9	CASSVDGSTDTQYF
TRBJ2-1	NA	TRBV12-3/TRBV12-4	CASTPGTSFSGEQFF
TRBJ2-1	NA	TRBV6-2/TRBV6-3	CASSILAGYNEQFF
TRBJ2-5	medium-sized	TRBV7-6	CASSFEGGPQETQYF
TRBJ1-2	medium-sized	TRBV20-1	CSAPGTGGSYGYTF
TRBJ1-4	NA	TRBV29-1	CSVVAQNEKLFF
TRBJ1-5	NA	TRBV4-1	CASSQDQGQPQHF
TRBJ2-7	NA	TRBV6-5	CASSPDGYEQYF
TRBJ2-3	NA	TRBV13	CASSRLTSGTSTDTQYF
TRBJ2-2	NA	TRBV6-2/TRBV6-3	CASSYSPMEIVEDTGELFF
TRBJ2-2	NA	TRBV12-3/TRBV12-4	CASSLQLNTGELFF
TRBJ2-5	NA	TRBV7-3	CASSFEGETQYF
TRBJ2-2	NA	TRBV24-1	CATSDLPPPNTGELFF
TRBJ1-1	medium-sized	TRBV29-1	CSGLTGLSEAFF
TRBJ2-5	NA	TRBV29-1	CSVEARDLGTQYF
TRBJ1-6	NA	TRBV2	CASSVRPPNSPLHF
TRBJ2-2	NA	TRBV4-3	CASSQVLGLANTGELFF
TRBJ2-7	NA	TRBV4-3	CASSQAPGQGYEQYF
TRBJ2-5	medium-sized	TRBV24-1	CATSRGGRGQETQYF
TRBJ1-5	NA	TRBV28	CASSLYGQPQHF
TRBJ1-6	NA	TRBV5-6	CASSFFVGTASSPLHF
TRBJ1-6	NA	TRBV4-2	CASSQEGYNSPLHF
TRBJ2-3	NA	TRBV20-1	CSASNIGRDTDTQYF
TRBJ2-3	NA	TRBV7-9	CASSPSGTSTDTQYF
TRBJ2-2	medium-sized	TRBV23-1	CASSQSWRGNTGELFF